These T cell receptor beta chains were read from a single sample in a study of cytomegalovirus exposure and HLA in healthy donors. The assay was immunoSEQ multiplex PCR, and TCRdb's table has in-frame clones only and misses some. In the table there are more than 150,000 clones, more than 65% of which are singletons. Sequenced material: PBMCs. All receptors derive from a girl aged 2 to 10 in good health and CMV-seropositive. Each CDR3 is given with its conserved first and last residue. D genes are given only for firm matches. Part of the rows lack a size; the others show once, few, many or a class for expanded clones.

NA	TRBV10-2	TRBJ2-7	NA	TGCGCCAGCAGTGAGTCGAAGGTTTCTAGGCCAGCAACCTTCTACGAGCAGTACTTC	CASSESKVSRPATFYEQYF
NA	TRBV21-1	TRBJ1-3	NA	TGTGCCAGCAAGACAGGGAAGAGAAACACCATATATTTT	CASKTGKRNTIYF
NA	TRBV6-5	TRBJ1-3	NA	TGTGCCAGCAGTTACTCAGACTCGAATTCGGGAAACACCATATATTTT	CASSYSDSNSGNTIYF
TRBD2	TRBV27	TRBJ2-3	NA	TGTGCCAGCAGTCCACCCGGCGGGGGCGGGAGGGCCACAGATACGCAGTATTTT	CASSPPGGGGRATDTQYF
TRBD1	TRBV6-6	TRBJ1-5	NA	TGTGCCAGCAGTGTCTATAGACAGGGCCAGCCCCAGCATTTT	CASSVYRQGQPQHF
TRBD1	TRBV25-1	TRBJ2-2	NA	TGTGCCAGCAGTGTCGGGCAGGGGGCCGGGGAGCTGTTTTTT	CASSVGQGAGELFF
TRBD1	TRBV27	TRBJ2-2	once	TGTGCCAGCAGTTCGCGGACAGGAACCGGGGAGCTGTTTTTT	CASSSRTGTGELFF
TRBD1	TRBV6-4	TRBJ1-1	NA	TGTGCCAGCAGTGGTGACAGGGTGAACACTGAAGCTTTCTTT	CASSGDRVNTEAFF
NA	TRBV2	TRBJ1-5	NA	TGTGCCACCCGGGACATTGGCGGGAGCAATCAGCCCCAGCATTTT	CATRDIGGSNQPQHF
TRBD2	TRBV6-4	TRBJ2-1	NA	TGTGCCAGCAGTCCTCTAGCGGGCTCCTACAATGAGCAGTTCTTC	CASSPLAGSYNEQFF
NA	TRBV19	TRBJ1-1	NA	TGTGCCAGTAATGCAGGGGAGGGTCCGCACACTGAAGCTTTCTTT	CASNAGEGPHTEAFF
TRBD2	TRBV10-3	TRBJ2-7	NA	TGTGCCATCAGTGAGGAGGGAGGGTCCTACGAGCAGTACTTC	CAISEEGGSYEQYF
NA	TRBV7-9	TRBJ1-5	NA	TGTGCCAGCAGCTTAGCTGGGACTGATCAGCCCCAGCATTTT	CASSLAGTDQPQHF
TRBD1	TRBV30	TRBJ2-3	NA	TGTGCCTGGTCGACAGGGAGCACAGATACGCAGTATTTT	CAWSTGSTDTQYF
TRBD2	TRBV28	TRBJ2-1	NA	TGTGCCAGCACGGGGAGGGTGGGTGAGCAGTTCTTC	CASTGRVGEQFF
NA	TRBV7-9	TRBJ2-3	few	TGTGCCAGCAGCCCCGGAGGACTCTTCGGGGATACGCAGTATTTT	CASSPGGLFGDTQYF
NA	TRBV6-5	TRBJ1-2	NA	TGTGCCAGCAGTTACTCGACGGGTGGCTACACCTTC	CASSYSTGGYTF
NA	TRBV28	TRBJ2-3	NA	TGTGCCAGCAGTGTATCTAGCACAGATACGCAGTATTTT	CASSVSSTDTQYF
TRBD1	TRBV6-1	TRBJ1-4	few	TGTGCCAGCGGCGGGGACAGGTATAATGAAAAACTGTTTTTT	CASGGDRYNEKLFF
NA	TRBV28	TRBJ1-1	NA	TGTGCCAGCAGTTTAATAGGCGACAAGTCGACCACTGAAGCTTTCTTT	CASSLIGDKSTTEAFF
TRBD1	TRBV27	TRBJ1-2	few	TGTGCCAGCTCCAGGACAGGTCATCGGGGCTACACCTTC	CASSRTGHRGYTF
NA	TRBV21-1	TRBJ2-1	NA	TGTGCCAGCACCGACAGGGGGAATGATGAGCAGTTCTTC	CASTDRGNDEQFF
NA	TRBV5-1	TRBJ2-7	NA	TGCGCCAGCAGCTTGGCCGTAGGCGGGACCCCCTACGAGCAGTACTTC	CASSLAVGGTPYEQYF
TRBD2	TRBV5-1	TRBJ2-3	NA	TGCGCCAGCAGCTCAGCGGGATGGACCATCTTAAGCACAGATACGCAGTATTTT	CASSSAGWTILSTDTQYF
TRBD1	TRBV4-2	TRBJ2-3	NA	TGTGCCAGCAGCCAAGATCGGGGCAGGGGGAGCACAGATACGCAGTATTTT	CASSQDRGRGSTDTQYF